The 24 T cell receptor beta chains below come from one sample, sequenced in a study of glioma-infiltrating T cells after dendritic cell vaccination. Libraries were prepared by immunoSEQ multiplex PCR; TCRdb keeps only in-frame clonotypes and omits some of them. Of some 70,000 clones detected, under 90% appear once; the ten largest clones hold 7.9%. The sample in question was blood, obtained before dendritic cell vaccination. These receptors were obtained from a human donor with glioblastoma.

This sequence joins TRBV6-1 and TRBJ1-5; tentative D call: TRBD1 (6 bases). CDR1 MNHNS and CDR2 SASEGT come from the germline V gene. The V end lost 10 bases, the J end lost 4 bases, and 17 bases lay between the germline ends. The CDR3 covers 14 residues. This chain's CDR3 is CATSTGIYNQPQHF. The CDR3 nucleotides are TGTGCCACTTCGACAGGAATTTATAATCAGCCCCAGCATTTT.

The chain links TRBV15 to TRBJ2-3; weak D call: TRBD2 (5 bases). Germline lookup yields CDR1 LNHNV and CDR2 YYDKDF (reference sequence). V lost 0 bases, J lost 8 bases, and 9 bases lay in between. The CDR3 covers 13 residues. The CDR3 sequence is CATSRDLEATQYF. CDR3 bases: TGTGCCACCAGCAGAGATTTGGAGGCTACGCAGTATTTT.

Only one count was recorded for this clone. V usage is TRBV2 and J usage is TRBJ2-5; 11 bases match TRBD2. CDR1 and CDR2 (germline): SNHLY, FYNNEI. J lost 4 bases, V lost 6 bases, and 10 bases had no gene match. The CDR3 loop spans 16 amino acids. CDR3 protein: CASSRTSGGPLETQYF. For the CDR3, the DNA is TGTGCCAGCAGCCGTACTAGCGGGGGCCCTCTAGAGACCCAGTACTTC.

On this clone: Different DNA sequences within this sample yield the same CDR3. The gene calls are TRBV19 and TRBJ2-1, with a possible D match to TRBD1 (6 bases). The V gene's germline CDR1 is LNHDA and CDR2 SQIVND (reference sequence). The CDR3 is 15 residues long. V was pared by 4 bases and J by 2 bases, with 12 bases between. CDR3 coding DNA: TGTGCCAGTAGTACTGGGCAGGGGACCTACAATGAGCAGTTCTTC. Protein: CASSTGQGTYNEQFF.

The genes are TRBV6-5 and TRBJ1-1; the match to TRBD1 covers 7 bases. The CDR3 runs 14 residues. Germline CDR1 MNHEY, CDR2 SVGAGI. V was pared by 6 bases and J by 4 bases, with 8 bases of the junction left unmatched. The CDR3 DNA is TGTGCCAGCAGGGGGGACAGAATGTTCACTGAAGCTTTCTTT. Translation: CASRGDRMFTEAFF.

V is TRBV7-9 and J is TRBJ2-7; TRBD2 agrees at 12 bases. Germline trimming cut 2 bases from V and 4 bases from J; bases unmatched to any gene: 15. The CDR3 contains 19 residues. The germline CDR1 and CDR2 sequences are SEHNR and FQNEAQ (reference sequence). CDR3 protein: CASSLFTSGGLRWDYEQYF. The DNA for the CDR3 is TGTGCCAGCAGCTTATTCACTAGCGGGGGGCTCAGATGGGATTACGAGCAGTACTTC.

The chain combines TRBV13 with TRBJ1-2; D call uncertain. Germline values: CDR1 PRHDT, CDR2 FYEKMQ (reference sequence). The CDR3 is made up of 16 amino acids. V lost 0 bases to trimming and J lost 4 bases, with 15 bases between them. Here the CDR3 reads CASSLGRHQKGYGYTF. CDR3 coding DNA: TGTGCCAGCAGCTTAGGCCGACACCAGAAAGGCTATGGCTACACCTTC. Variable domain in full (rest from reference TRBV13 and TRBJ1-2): AAGVIQSPRHLIKEKRETATLKCYPIPRHDTVYWYQQGPGQDPQFLISFYEKMQSDKGSIPDRFSAQQFSDYHSELNMSSLELGDSALYFCASSLGRHQKGYGYTFGSGTRLTVV.

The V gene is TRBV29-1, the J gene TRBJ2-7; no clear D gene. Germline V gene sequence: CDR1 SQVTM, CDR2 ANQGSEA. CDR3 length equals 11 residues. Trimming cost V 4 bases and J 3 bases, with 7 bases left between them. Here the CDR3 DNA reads TGCAGCGTTGCCAGAAACTACGAGCAGTACTTC. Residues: CSVARNYEQYF.

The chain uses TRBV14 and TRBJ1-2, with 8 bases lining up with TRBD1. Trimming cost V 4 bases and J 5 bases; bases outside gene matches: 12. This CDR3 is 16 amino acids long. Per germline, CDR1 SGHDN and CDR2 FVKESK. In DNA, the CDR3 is TGTGCCAGCAGCCTGATCGGGACAGGCCCGGGTTATGGCTACACCTTC. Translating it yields CASSLIGTGPGYGYTF.

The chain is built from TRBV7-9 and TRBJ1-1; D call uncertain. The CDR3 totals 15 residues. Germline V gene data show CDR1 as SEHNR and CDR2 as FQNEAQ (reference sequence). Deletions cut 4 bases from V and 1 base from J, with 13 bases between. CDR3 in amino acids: CASSSPGSENTEAFF. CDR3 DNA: TGTGCCAGCAGCTCCCCCGGGTCCGAGAACACTGAAGCTTTCTTT.

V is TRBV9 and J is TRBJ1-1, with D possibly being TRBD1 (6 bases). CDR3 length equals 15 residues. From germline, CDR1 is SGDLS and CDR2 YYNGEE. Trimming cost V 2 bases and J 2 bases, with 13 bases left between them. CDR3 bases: TGTGCCAGCAGCGTTCCACAGGGCCTTAACACTGAAGCTTTCTTT. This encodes CASSVPQGLNTEAFF.

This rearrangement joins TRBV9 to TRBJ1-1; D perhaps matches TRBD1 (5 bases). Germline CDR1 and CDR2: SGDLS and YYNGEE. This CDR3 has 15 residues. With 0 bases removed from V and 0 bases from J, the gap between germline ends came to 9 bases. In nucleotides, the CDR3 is TGTGCCAGCAGCGTAGGGGCAGGGCTGAACACTGAAGCTTTCTTT. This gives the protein CASSVGAGLNTEAFF.

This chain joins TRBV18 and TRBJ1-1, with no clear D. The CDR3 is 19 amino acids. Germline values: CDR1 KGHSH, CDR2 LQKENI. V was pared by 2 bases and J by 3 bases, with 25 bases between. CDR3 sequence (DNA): TGTGCCAGCTCACCATTGGAAGGGAGGGCGTGGAGTAGGGACACTGAAGCTTTCTTT. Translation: CASSPLEGRAWSRDTEAFF.

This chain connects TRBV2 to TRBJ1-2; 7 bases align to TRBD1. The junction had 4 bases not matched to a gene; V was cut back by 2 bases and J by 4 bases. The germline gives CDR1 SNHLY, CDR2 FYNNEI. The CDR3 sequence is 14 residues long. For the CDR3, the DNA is TGTGCCAGCAGTGAACGGGACAGATCCTATGGCTACACCTTC. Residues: CASSERDRSYGYTF.

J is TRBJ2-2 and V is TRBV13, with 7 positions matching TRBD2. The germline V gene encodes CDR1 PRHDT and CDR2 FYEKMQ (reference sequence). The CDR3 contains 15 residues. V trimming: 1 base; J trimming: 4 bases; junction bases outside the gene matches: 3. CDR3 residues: CASSLAGGFTGELFF. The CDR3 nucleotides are TGTGCCAGCAGCTTAGCGGGGGGTTTCACCGGGGAGCTGTTTTTT.

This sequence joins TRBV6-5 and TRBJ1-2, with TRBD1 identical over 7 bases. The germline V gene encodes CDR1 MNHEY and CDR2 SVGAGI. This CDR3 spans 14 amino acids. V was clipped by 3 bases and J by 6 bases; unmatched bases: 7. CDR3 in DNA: TGTGCCAGCAGTTATCTGGGACAGAGGGATGGCTACACCTTC. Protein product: CASSYLGQRDGYTF.

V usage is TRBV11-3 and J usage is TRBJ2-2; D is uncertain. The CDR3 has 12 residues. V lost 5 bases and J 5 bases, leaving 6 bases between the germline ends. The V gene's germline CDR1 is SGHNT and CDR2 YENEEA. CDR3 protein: CASSPPTGELFF. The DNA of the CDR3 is TGTGCCAGCAGCCCCCCAACCGGGGAGCTGTTTTTT.

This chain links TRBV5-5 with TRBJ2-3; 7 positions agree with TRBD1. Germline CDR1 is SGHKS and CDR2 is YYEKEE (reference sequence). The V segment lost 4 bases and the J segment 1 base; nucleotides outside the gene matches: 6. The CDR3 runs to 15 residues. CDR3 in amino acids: CASSLWDSRTDTQYF. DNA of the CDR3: TGTGCCAGCAGCCTCTGGGACAGCCGCACAGATACGCAGTATTTT.

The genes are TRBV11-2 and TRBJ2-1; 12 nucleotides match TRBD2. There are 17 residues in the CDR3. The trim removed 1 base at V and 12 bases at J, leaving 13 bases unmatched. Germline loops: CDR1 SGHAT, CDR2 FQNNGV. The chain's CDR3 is CASSLAPPLAGGLGQFF. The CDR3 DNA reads TGTGCCAGCAGCTTAGCACCGCCACTAGCGGGGGGCCTTGGGCAGTTCTTC.

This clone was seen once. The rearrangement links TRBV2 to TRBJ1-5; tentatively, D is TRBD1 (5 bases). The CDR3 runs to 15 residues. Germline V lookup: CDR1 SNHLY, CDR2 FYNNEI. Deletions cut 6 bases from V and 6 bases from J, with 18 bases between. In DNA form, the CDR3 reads TGTGCCAGCAGCCTAAGAGAAGGGGTCGGTCAGCCCCAGCATTTT. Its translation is CASSLREGVGQPQHF.

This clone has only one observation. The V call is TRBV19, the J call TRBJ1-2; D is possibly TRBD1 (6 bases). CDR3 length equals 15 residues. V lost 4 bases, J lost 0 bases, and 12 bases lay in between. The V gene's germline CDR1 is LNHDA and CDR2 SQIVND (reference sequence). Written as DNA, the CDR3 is TGTGCCAGTAGTAGCCCGACAGGAACTAACTATGGCTACACCTTC. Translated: CASSSPTGTNYGYTF.

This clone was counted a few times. The CDR3 sequence is CASSPGTGGRVEQYF. CDR3 bases: TGTGCCAGCAGTCCCGGGACAGGGGGCAGGGTCGAGCAGTACTTC. The chain has TRBV27 and TRBJ2-7, with TRBD1 matching 12 bases. Germline values: CDR1 MNHEY, CDR2 SMNVEV (reference sequence). The CDR3 is 15 amino acids. Trimming removed 5 bases from V and 6 bases from J; junction bases left unmatched: 8.

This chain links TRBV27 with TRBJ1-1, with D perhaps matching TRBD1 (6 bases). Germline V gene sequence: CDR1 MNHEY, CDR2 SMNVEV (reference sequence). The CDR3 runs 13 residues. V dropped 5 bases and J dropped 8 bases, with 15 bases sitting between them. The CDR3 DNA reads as TGTGCCAGCAGTCCGGACAGCCCAGTGGAAGCTTTCTTT. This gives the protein CASSPDSPVEAFF.

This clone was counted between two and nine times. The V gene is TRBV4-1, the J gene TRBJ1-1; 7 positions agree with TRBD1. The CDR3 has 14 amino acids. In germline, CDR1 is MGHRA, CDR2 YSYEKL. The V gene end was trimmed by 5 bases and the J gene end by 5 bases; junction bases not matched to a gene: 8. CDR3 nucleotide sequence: TGCGCCAGCAGCAAGACAGGGACGATGACTGAAGCTTTCTTT. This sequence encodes CASSKTGTMTEAFF.